This is a list of T cell receptor beta chains from one sample in a study of technical replicates of blood from a handful of donors. TCRdb's table, derived via immunoSEQ multiplex PCR, lists solely in-frame clones and lacks some. The data show roughly 79,000 clones, with approximately 93% seen just once and over 0.4% held by the top ten. The specimen was T cells isolated from PBMCs. The receptors here all came from a human donor in good health. Each CDR3 is given with its conserved first and last residue. The D gene is left open where the match is weak. Some rows have no size entry. The others give once, few or many, or a class for an expanded clone.

D | J | V | size | DNA | CDR3
NA | TRBJ2-1 | TRBV13 | NA | TGTGCCAGCAGCGCAAGAAGTCGGGGGTATTATGAGCAGTTCTTC | CASSARSRGYYEQFF
TRBD1 | TRBJ2-1 | TRBV30 | NA | TGTGCCCGCAGGACAGGGGCATACAATGAGCAGTTCTTC | CARRTGAYNEQFF
TRBD2 | TRBJ2-7 | TRBV5-1 | NA | TGCGCCAGCAGCTTGACGGGAGGGCCACGAGAGCAGTACTTC | CASSLTGGPREQYF
NA | TRBJ2-5 | TRBV5-6 | NA | TGTGCCAGCAGCCGTCCAACTCTTAGCGGGACCCAGTACTTC | CASSRPTLSGTQYF
TRBD1 | TRBJ1-3 | TRBV4-1 | NA | TGCGCCAGCAGCCAAGATCCGGGACAGGAATACTCTGGAAACACCATATATTTT | CASSQDPGQEYSGNTIYF
TRBD2 | TRBJ2-3 | TRBV30 | NA | TGTGCCTGGACTAGCGGGAGCACAGATACGCAGTATTTT | CAWTSGSTDTQYF
TRBD1 | TRBJ2-1 | TRBV7-8 | NA | TGTGCCAGCACCATACAGGGGGCCTACAATGAGCAGTTCTTC | CASTIQGAYNEQFF
NA | TRBJ2-7 | TRBV9 | NA | TGTGCCAGCAGCGCGACACGGGAACAAGACGAGCAGTACTTC | CASSATREQDEQYF
TRBD2 | TRBJ2-7 | TRBV10-2 | NA | TGCGCCAGCAGTGCGGGACTAGCGCACAACGAGCAGTACTTC | CASSAGLAHNEQYF
NA | TRBJ2-5 | TRBV5-5 | NA | TGTGCCAGCAGCTTGTTATCGGGGGAGCAAGAGACCCAGTACTTC | CASSLLSGEQETQYF
NA | TRBJ2-3 | TRBV6-6 | NA | TGTGCCAGCAGTTACCGACTAGCAGATACGCAGTATTTT | CASSYRLADTQYF
TRBD1 | TRBJ1-2 | TRBV18 | NA | TGTGCCAGCTTATTGAGACAGGGGGCATTTCTGGATGGCTACACCTTC | CASLLRQGAFLDGYTF
TRBD1 | TRBJ2-7 | TRBV27 | NA | TGTGCCAGCAGCCCCGCCGGGACAGGGGTTTACGAGCAGTACTTC | CASSPAGTGVYEQYF
NA | TRBJ1-2 | TRBV30 | NA | TGTGCCTGGAGTGTAGGGGCGGGGGATCATGGCTACACCTTC | CAWSVGAGDHGYTF
NA | TRBJ2-7 | TRBV6-6 | few | TGTGCCAGCACCAGCATCGGGGGAGAGCAGTACTTC | CASTSIGGEQYF
NA | TRBJ1-2 | TRBV5-1 | NA | TGCGCCAGCAGTCCTCCCATGGACAGCCCTGGCGGCTACACCTTC | CASSPPMDSPGGYTF
NA | TRBJ2-7 | TRBV2 | once | TGTGCCAGCAGTGTATGGAGTTCCGAGCAGTACTTC | CASSVWSSEQYF
TRBD1 | TRBJ1-5 | TRBV15 | NA | TGTGCCACCTGCCGGGGAAGGGGGCTCTATCAGCCCCAGCATTTT | CATCRGRGLYQPQHF
NA | TRBJ1-3 | TRBV7-8 | NA | TGTGCCAGCAGCCCTACCGCCAGGGTATCTGGAAACACCATATATTTT | CASSPTARVSGNTIYF
NA | TRBJ2-7 | TRBV4-1 | once | TGCGCCAGCAGCCAAGGCACAGGAAGGACAACCTACGAGCAGTACTTC | CASSQGTGRTTYEQYF
TRBD1 | TRBJ1-4 | TRBV19 | NA | TGTGCCAGTAGCCTGGACAGGACTGCAACTAATGAAAAACTGTTTTTT | CASSLDRTATNEKLFF
NA | TRBJ1-1 | TRBV19 | NA | TGTGCCAGTAGTACTCAGTCTAGGGGAACTGAAGCTTTCTTT | CASSTQSRGTEAFF
NA | TRBJ2-7 | TRBV27 | NA | TGTGCCAGCACCCCTACTGGGGGGACCCGCTACGAGCAGTACTTC | CASTPTGGTRYEQYF
TRBD2 | TRBJ2-3 | TRBV18 | once | TGTGCCAGCTCACCACCAGGACTAGCGGACACAGATACGCAGTATTTT | CASSPPGLADTDTQYF
NA | TRBJ2-3 | TRBV5-4 | NA | TGTGCCAGCAGCTTGGTCTCAGATACGCAGTATTTT | CASSLVSDTQYF
NA | TRBJ1-4 | TRBV7-9 | NA | TGTGCCAGCCGTACCAGGAACAATGAAAAACTGTTTTTT | CASRTRNNEKLFF
NA | TRBJ2-1 | TRBV25-1 | NA | TGTGCCAGCAGTGAATCAGGGCAGGGGAAGAATGAGCAGTTCTTC | CASSESGQGKNEQFF
NA | TRBJ2-6 | TRBV7-6 | NA | TGTGCCAGCAGCTTAGTGCCAGCGTCCAGCTCTGGGGCCAACGTCCTGACTTTC | CASSLVPASSSGANVLTF
TRBD1 | TRBJ1-1 | TRBV15 | NA | TGTGCCACCAGCAGAGATCTAACAGGGGGCCTAGTGAACACTGAAGCTTTCTTT | CATSRDLTGGLVNTEAFF
TRBD1 | TRBJ1-5 | TRBV5-4 | once | TGTGCCAGCAGTTGGGACAGGGAACAGCCCCAGCATTTT | CASSWDREQPQHF
NA | TRBJ2-7 | TRBV7-9 | NA | TGTGCCAGCAGCTTAGGGCATTCCTACGAGCAGTACTTC | CASSLGHSYEQYF
TRBD2 | TRBJ2-7 | TRBV13 | NA | TGTGCCAGCAGCAAACAACCAGGTTGGGGACTAGCGGGGGAATCCTACGAGCAGTACTTC | CASSKQPGWGLAGESYEQYF
NA | TRBJ2-5 | TRBV6-6 | NA | TGTGCCACCTGGAGGGGGGGAGAGACCCAGTACTTC | CATWRGGETQYF
NA | TRBJ1-5 | TRBV19 | NA | TGTGCCGTAGGAGACAGAAATCAGCCCCAGCATTTT | CAVGDRNQPQHF
NA | TRBJ2-7 | TRBV7-9 | NA | TGTGCCAGCAGCTTAGTGCGGGACCTCTCCTACGAGCAGTACTTC | CASSLVRDLSYEQYF
TRBD2 | TRBJ2-2 | TRBV27 | NA | TGTGCCAGCAGTTTATTACTAGCGGGAGGATCCGGGGAGCTGTTTTTT | CASSLLLAGGSGELFF
NA | TRBJ2-5 | TRBV27 | NA | TGTGCCAGCAGTTTAGGCAGCCAAGAGACCCAGTACTTC | CASSLGSQETQYF
NA | TRBJ1-4 | TRBV7-9 | NA | TGTGCCAGCAGCTTAGGGAGGAAGAGTGAAAAACTGTTTTTT | CASSLGRKSEKLFF
NA | TRBJ2-3 | TRBV4-1 | NA | TGCGCCAGCAGCCAAGAAATGGCCCTCACAGATACGCAGTATTTT | CASSQEMALTDTQYF
NA | TRBJ2-2 | TRBV5-6 | few | TGTGCCAGCAGCTTGTCTTCGTCTAGACTTAACACCGGGGAGCTGTTTTTT | CASSLSSSRLNTGELFF
TRBD1 | TRBJ1-3 | TRBV28 | once | TGTGCCAGCACTCTCATTGGAGAGGGGGCTGTAAACACCATATATTTT | CASTLIGEGAVNTIYF
TRBD2 | TRBJ2-3 | TRBV11-3 | NA | TGTGCCAGCAGCTTAGAGCTAGCGGGAGTAACAGATACGCAGTATTTT | CASSLELAGVTDTQYF
NA | TRBJ2-2 | TRBV7-8 | once | TGTGCCAGCAGACCGGACAGGAACACCGGGGAGCTGTTTTTT | CASRPDRNTGELFF
TRBD2 | TRBJ2-1 | TRBV4-1 | NA | TGCGCCAGCAGCCAAGCGTCATTGCGGGAGGTTCACAATGAGCAGTTCTTC | CASSQASLREVHNEQFF
TRBD1 | TRBJ2-7 | TRBV6-1 | NA | TGTGCCAGCTCTAAGACAGGGTGGCTCGAGCAGTACTTC | CASSKTGWLEQYF
NA | TRBJ1-4 | TRBV7-8 | NA | TGTGCCAGCAGCTTTCCGGGACTAGAAAAACTGTTTTTT | CASSFPGLEKLFF